This T cell receptor beta chain was recorded in a study of PD-L1 blockade in urothelial cancer. As for the study in general: The study recovered a median of about 150,000 T cells per blood sample.

Study conclusions and caveats: Stronger expansion of tumor-associated clones in blood at 3 weeks distinguished durable-benefit patients.

This CDR3 is built from 16 residues. V dropped 1 base and J dropped 4; count of bases not matched to a gene: 5. Germline V CDR1 and CDR2: LGHNA, YNFKEQ. The time point was: pretreatment peripheral blood. The study collected 1 to 8 samples per patient, pretreatment and on-treatment. This clone was picked up one time. Its target is not known. Sequenced by immunoSEQ multiplex PCR; TCRdb stores in-frame clones only, minus some. The sample consists of 95,000 to 100,000 clones, roughly 91% of them appearing once. The clonotype was recovered from a man in his sixties with urothelial cancer. The input for sequencing was PBMCs, taken around atezolizumab (anti-PD-L1) treatment. This chain uses TRBV4-2 with TRBJ2-3; TRBD2 agrees at 10 bases. The CDR3 loop is CASSQVSLAGADTQYF. The CDR3 region has the DNA TGTGCCAGCAGCCAAGTATCTCTAGCGGGGGCAGATACGCAGTATTTT.